This TCR beta chain is drawn from a study of T cells in Graves' hyperthyroidism and ophthalmopathy. Study results and limitations: Stable hyperthyroidism was separated from ophthalmopathy by a model based on 13 V-J features. Most thyroid clonotypes with frequency above 0.001 were detected in blood.

Germline V gene lookup returns CDR1 SQVTM and CDR2 ANQGSEA. V was shortened by 8 bases and J by 0 bases, with 20 bases between the two germline ends. The CDR3 runs 16 residues. Exclusion followed for patients with uncontrolled infection, other autoimmune disease, pregnancy or lactation. Diagnosing involved the use of clinical symptoms, serum thyroxine and TRAb, thyroid ultrasound and orbital computed tomography. The CDR3 regions of TCR beta were amplified from RNA transcripts. First-round RT-PCR targeting the TCR CDR3 was performed with the HTBI primer set. TCRdb reprocessed the multiplex PCR reads via MiXCR and lists one record per CDR3 protein. In the table there are approximately 700,000 distinct CDR3 sequences, just under 45% of which are singletons. With regard to this clonotype: Its target is not known.

The chain combines TRBV29-1 with TRBJ1-3; TRBD1 might be the D (6 bases). What was sequenced was peripheral blood or thyroid tissue (not recorded which). The TCR comes from an adult man with Graves' disease, either hyperthyroidism or ophthalmopathy (not recorded which). The CDR3 is CSPGLGRRGSGNTIYF. DNA of the CDR3: TGCAGCCCCGGTCTAGGCCGCAGGGGCTCTGGAAACACCATATATTTT.